These 3 T cell receptor beta chains came from one sample sequenced in a study of blood T cell repertoires in COVID-19. Repertoires were generated with immunoSEQ multiplex PCR, while TCRdb's copy carries only in-frame clones and drops some. The sample includes 250,000 to 300,000 clones, roughly nine tenths of them seen just once. The sequencing input was peripheral blood. These receptors were taken from a woman aged 40 to 50 who had recovered from COVID-19.

V is TRBV7-8 and J is TRBJ2-1; D might be TRBD1 (6 bases). V was cut by 6 bases and J by 8 bases, with 17 bases left in between. CDR1 is SGHVS, CDR2 FQNEAQ, per germline. This CDR3 region has 14 residues. The CDR3 nucleotides read TGTGCCAGCAGTATACAGGGTGGGGTATATGAGCAGTTCTTC. It translates to CASSIQGGVYEQFF.

V usage is TRBV13 and J usage is TRBJ2-1; tentative D call: TRBD1 (5 bases). The CDR3 has 13 residues. CDR1 is PRHDT, CDR2 FYEKMQ, per germline (reference sequence). Trimming removed 5 bases from V and 10 bases from J, with 15 bases in between. CDR3 DNA sequence: TGTGCCAGCAGCCCCAGGGTCATCTGGGAGCAGTTCTTC. This codes for CASSPRVIWEQFF. The full variable domain, its missing parts supplied by reference TRBV13 and TRBJ2-1, is AAGVIQSPRHLIKEKRETATLKCYPIPRHDTVYWYQQGPGQDPQFLISFYEKMQSDKGSIPDRFSAQQFSDYHSELNMSSLELGDSALYFCASSPRVIWEQFFGPGTRLTVL.

Turning to this clone: The junction shows a germline mismatch at one end, possibly a read error. The chain carries TRBV27 and TRBJ2-7; a possible D gene is TRBD1 (5 bases). The length of the CDR3 is 13 residues. Germline V CDR1 and CDR2: MNHEY, SMNVEV (reference sequence). This CDR3 reads CASSLRTFAEQYF. The CDR3 coding sequence is TGTGCCAGTAGTTTAAGGACATTCGCCGAGCAGTACTTC.